The T cell receptor (beta chain) under discussion was sequenced for a study of OX40 agonist ivuxolimab in advanced cancers. Overall study findings and caveats: Fewer expanded clones were found on average in CD4+ than in CD8+ T cells.

Generated by immunoSEQ multiplex PCR, the TCRdb table keeps only in-frame clones and is missing some. Here the sample spans 100,000 or so clones, approximately 90% being singletons. V gave up 0 bases and J gave up 10 bases, with 24 bases separating them. Germline values: CDR1 MNHNS, CDR2 SASEGT. This CDR3 comprises 18 residues. To note about this clone: The antigen is unknown.

The sample here was CD4+ or CD8+ T cells sorted from blood, taken in a trial of the OX40 agonist ivuxolimab. The genes are TRBV6-1 and TRBJ1-4; D gene ambiguous. The clonotype originates from an adult with an advanced solid tumor such as melanoma, head and neck, liver or kidney cancer. The CDR3 DNA reads TGTGCCAGCAGTGAAGCGCCCCTCGTTTGGGTGACGTTCGGAAAACTGTTTTTT. This translates into CASSEAPLVWVTFGKLFF.